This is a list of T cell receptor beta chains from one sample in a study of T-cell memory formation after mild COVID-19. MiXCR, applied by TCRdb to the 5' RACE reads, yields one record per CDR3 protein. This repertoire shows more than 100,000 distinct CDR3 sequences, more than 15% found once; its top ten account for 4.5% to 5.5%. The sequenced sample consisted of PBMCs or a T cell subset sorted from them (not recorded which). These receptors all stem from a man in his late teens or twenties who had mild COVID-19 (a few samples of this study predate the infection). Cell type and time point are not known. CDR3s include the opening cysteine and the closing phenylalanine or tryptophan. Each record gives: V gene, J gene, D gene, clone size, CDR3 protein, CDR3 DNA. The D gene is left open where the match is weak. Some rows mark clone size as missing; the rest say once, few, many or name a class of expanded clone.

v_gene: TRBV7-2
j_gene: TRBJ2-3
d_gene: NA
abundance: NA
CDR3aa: CASSLQLRSTDTQYF
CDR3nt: TGTGCCAGCAGCTTACAGTTGAGATCCACAGATACGCAGTATTTT

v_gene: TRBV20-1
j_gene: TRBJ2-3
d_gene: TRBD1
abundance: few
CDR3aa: CSAAGGQTLTDTQYF
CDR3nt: TGCAGTGCTGCAGGGGGCCAGACACTGACAGATACGCAGTATTTT

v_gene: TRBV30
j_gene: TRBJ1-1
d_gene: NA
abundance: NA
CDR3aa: CAWSRGAGTEAFF
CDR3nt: TGTGCCTGGAGTCGGGGCGCCGGCACTGAAGCTTTCTTT

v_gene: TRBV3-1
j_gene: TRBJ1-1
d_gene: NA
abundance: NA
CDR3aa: CASSQATGEAFF
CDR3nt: TGTGCCAGCAGCCAAGCTACAGGTGAAGCTTTCTTT

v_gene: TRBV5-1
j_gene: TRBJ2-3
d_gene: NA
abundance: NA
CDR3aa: CASSPGNLPDTQYF
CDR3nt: TGCGCCAGCAGCCCAGGGAACCTGCCAGATACGCAGTATTTT

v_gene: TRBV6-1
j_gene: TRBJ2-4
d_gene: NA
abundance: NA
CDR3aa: CASSERVSKNIQYF
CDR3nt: TGTGCCAGCAGTGAAAGGGTCTCCAAAAACATTCAGTACTTC

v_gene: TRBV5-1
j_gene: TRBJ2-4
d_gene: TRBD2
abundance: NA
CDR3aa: CASSFVSGGLGNIQYF
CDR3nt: TGCGCCAGCAGCTTTGTTAGCGGGGGGCTCGGAAACATTCAGTACTTC

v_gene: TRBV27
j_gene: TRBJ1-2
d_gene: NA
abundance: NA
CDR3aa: CASSRQGSHGYTF
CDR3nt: TGTGCCAGCAGTCGCCAGGGGTCCCATGGCTACACCTTC

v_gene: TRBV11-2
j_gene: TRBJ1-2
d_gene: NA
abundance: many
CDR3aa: CASSFNYGYTF
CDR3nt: TGTGCCAGCAGCTTTAACTATGGCTACACCTTC

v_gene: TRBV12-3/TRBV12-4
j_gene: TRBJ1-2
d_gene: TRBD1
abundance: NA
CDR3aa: CASSSGQAYGYTF
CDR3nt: TGTGCCAGCAGTTCGGGACAGGCCTATGGCTACACCTTC

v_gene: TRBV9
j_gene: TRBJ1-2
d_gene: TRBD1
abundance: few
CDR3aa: CASSPHTGTDYSYGYTF
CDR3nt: TGTGCCAGCAGCCCACACACCGGGACAGACTACTCCTATGGCTACACCTTC

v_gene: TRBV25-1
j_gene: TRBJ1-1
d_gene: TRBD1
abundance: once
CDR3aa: CASSRTGGRAEAFF
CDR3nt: TGTGCCAGCAGTAGGACAGGAGGACGAGCCGAAGCTTTCTTT

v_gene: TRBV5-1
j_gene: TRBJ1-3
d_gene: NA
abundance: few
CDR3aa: CASSLLMGSGNTIYF
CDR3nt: TGCGCCAGCAGCTTGTTGATGGGCTCTGGAAACACCATATATTTT

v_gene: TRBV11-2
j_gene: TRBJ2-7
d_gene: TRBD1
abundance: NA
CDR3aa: CASSLVRGRVYEQYF
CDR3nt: TGTGCCAGCAGCTTAGTCAGGGGGCGTGTTTACGAGCAGTACTTC

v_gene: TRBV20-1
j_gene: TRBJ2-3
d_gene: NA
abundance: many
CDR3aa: CSAREGSTFSTDTQYF
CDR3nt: TGCAGTGCTAGAGAGGGGTCAACATTTAGCACAGATACGCAGTATTTT

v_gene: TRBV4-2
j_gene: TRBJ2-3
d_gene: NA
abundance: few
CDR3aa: CASSQDWASLGTDTQYF
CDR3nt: TGCGCCAGCAGCCAAGATTGGGCTAGCCTGGGCACAGATACGCAGTATTTT

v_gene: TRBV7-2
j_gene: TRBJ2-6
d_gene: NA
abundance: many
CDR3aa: CASSLGGSSGANVLTF
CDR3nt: TGTGCCAGCAGCTTAGGCGGCAGCTCTGGGGCCAACGTCCTGACTTTC

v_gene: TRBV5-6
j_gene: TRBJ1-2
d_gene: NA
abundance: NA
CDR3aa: CASSLWEVGYTF
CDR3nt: TGTGCCAGCAGCTTGTGGGAGGTAGGCTACACCTTC

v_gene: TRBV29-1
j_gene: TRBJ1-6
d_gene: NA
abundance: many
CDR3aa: CSARRGDNSPLHF
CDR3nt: TGCAGCGCCCGACGAGGGGATAATTCACCCCTCCACTTT

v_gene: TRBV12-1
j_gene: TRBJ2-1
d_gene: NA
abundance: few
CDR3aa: CASSFWGQGYNEQFF
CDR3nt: TGTGCCAGCAGCTTTTGGGGACAGGGTTACAATGAGCAGTTCTTC

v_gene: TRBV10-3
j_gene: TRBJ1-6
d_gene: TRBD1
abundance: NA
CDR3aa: CAISGGTANSPLHF
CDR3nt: TGTGCCATCAGTGGCGGGACAGCCAATTCACCCCTCCACTTT

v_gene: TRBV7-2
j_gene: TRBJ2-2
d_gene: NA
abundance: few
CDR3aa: CASSSVQGGTGELFF
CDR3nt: TGTGCCAGCAGCTCCGTACAGGGTGGGACCGGGGAGCTGTTTTTT

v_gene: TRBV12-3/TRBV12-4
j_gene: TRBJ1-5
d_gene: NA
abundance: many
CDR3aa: CASSPRHSDQPQHF
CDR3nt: TGTGCCAGCAGTCCTAGACATTCGGATCAGCCCCAGCATTTT

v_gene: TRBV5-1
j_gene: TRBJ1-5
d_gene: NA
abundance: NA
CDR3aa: CASSLSGDGQPQHF
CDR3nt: TGCGCCAGCAGCTTGAGCGGGGATGGGCAGCCCCAGCATTTT

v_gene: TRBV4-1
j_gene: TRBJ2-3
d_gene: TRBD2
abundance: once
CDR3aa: CASSPRLAGGTDTQYF
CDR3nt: TGCGCCAGCAGCCCCCGACTAGCGGGGGGCACAGATACGCAGTATTTT

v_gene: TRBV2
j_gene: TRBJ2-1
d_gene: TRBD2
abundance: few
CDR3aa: CASRGLAGANEQFF
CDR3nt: TGTGCCAGCAGGGGACTAGCGGGGGCCAACGAGCAGTTCTTC

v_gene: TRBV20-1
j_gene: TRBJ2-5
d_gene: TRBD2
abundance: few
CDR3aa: CSASGGGAQETQYF
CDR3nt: TGCAGTGCTAGCGGCGGGGGAGCCCAAGAGACCCAGTACTTC

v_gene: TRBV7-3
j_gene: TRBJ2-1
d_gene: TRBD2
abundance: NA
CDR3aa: CASSLRAGEYNEQFF
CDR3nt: TGTGCCAGCAGCTTAAGGGCGGGAGAATACAATGAGCAGTTCTTC

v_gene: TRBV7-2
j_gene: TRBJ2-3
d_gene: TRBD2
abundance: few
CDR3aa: CASSPTSSTDTQYF
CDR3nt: TGTGCCAGCAGCCCGACTAGCAGCACAGATACGCAGTATTTT

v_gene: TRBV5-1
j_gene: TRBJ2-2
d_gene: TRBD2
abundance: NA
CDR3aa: CATQSASGSTGELFF
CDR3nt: TGCGCCACCCAGTCGGCTAGCGGGTCGACCGGGGAGCTGTTTTTT

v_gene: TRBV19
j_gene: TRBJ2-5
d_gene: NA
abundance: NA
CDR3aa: CASSIWGEETQYF
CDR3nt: TGTGCCAGTAGTATATGGGGAGAAGAGACCCAGTACTTC

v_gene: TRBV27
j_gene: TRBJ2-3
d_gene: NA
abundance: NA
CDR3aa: CASSLPGRVGTDTQYF
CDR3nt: TGTGCCAGCAGTCTCCCTGGCAGGGTGGGCACAGATACGCAGTATTTT

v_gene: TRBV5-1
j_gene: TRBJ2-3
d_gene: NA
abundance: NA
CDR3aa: CASSLAAVTGTDTQYF
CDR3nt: TGCGCCAGCAGCTTGGCCGCGGTGACGGGGACAGATACGCAGTATTTT

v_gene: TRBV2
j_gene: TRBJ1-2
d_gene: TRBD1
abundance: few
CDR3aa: CASSPDRDGYTF
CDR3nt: TGTGCCAGCAGCCCCGACAGGGACGGCTACACCTTC

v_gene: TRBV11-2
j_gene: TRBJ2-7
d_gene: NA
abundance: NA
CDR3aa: CASSSRDLFYEQYF
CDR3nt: TGTGCCAGCAGCTCGCGGGACTTGTTCTACGAGCAGTACTTC

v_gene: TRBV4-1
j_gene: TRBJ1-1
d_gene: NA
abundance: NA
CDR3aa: CASSQSGAGTEAFF
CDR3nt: TGCGCCAGCAGCCAGTCGGGGGCCGGCACTGAAGCTTTCTTT

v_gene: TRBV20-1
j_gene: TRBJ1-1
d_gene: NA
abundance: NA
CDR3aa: CSAVTGQNTEAFF
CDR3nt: TGCAGTGCAGTCACGGGACAGAACACTGAAGCTTTCTTT

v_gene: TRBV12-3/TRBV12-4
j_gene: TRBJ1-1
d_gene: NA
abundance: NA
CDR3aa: CASKKERHTEAFF
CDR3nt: TGTGCCAGCAAAAAGGAGAGACACACTGAAGCTTTCTTT

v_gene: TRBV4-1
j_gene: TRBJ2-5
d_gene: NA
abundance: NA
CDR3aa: CAPRAFSQETQYF
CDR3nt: TGCGCCCCCCGGGCCTTTTCTCAAGAGACCCAGTACTTC

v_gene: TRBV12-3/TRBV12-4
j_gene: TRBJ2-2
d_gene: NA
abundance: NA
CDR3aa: CASFQENTGELFF
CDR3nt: TGTGCCAGCTTCCAGGAGAACACCGGGGAGCTGTTTTTT

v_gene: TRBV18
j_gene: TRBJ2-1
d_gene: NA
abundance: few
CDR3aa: CASSPPWGNEQFF
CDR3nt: TGTGCCAGCTCCCCGCCTTGGGGCAATGAGCAGTTCTTC

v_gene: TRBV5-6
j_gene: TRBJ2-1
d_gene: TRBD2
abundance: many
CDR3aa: CASSPLAGYNEQFF
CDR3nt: TGTGCCAGCAGCCCTCTAGCGGGGTACAATGAGCAGTTCTTC

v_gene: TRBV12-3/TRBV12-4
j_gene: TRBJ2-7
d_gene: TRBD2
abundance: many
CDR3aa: CASSFAGVTYEQYF
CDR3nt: TGTGCCAGCAGTTTTGCGGGGGTGACCTACGAGCAGTACTTC

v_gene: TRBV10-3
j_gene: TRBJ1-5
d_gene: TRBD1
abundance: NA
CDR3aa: CAISEDRESQPQHF
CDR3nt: TGTGCCATCAGTGAGGACAGGGAGAGTCAGCCCCAGCATTTT

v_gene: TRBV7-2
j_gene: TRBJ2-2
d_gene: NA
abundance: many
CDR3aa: CASSLQGSGELFF
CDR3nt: TGTGCCAGCAGCTTACAGGGCTCCGGGGAGCTGTTTTTT

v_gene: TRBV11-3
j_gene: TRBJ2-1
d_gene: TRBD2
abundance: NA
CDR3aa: CASSFGGGAVAYNEQFF
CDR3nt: TGTGCCAGCAGCTTCGGCGGGGGGGCCGTCGCCTACAATGAGCAGTTCTTC

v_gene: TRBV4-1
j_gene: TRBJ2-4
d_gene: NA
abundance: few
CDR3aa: CASSHEQGKNIQYF
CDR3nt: TGCGCCAGCAGCCATGAACAGGGCAAAAACATTCAGTACTTC

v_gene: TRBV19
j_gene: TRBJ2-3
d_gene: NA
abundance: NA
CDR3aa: CASRTTASTDTQYF
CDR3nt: TGTGCCAGTAGAACCACCGCGAGCACAGATACGCAGTATTTT

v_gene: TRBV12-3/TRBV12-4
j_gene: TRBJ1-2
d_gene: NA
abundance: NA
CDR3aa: CASSLSGLTF
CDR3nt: TGTGCCAGCAGTTTATCGGGGCTGACCTTC

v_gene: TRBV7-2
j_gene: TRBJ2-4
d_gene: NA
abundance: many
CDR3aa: CASSLNAENIQYF
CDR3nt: TGTGCCAGCAGCTTAAATGCGGAAAACATTCAGTACTTC

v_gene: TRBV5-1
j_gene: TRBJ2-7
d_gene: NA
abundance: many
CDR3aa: CASSFEGNSYEQYF
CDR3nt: TGCGCCAGCAGCTTCGAGGGCAACTCCTACGAGCAGTACTTC